This TCR beta chain was captured by sequencing in a study of control samples from healthy donors and cancer patients. Sequenced by immunoSEQ multiplex PCR; TCRdb stores in-frame clones only, minus some. The table lists over 90,000 clones, under 95% of them singletons. The CDR3 has 14 residues. V was clipped by 3 bases and J by 7 bases, with 13 bases between them. Germline V gives CDR1 SNHLY, CDR2 FYNNEI. This rearrangement joins TRBV2 to TRBJ1-5, with D possibly TRBD1 on 6 matching bases. The sequence derives from a woman between 18 and 30 years old in good health. The sample comprised blood. The CDR3 here is CASSERQARQPQHF. CDR3 nucleotide sequence: TGTGCCAGCAGTGAGAGACAGGCGAGACAGCCCCAGCATTTT.